Listed below are T cell receptor beta chains from one sample, sequenced in a study of control samples from healthy donors and cancer patients. Clones were read by immunoSEQ multiplex PCR, and TCRdb kept only the in-frame ones, dropping some. The sample carries approximately 180,000 clones, about 91% recorded once. Sequencing used blood. All receptors derive from a woman aged 40-49 years in good health. Both conserved end residues are part of each CDR3. The D gene is left open where the match is weak. Clone size is stated in some rows and not others, as once, few, many or a class when expanded.

v_gene	j_gene	abundance	d_gene	CDR3aa	CDR3nt
TRBV7-2	TRBJ2-1	NA	NA	CASSLEWADEQFF	TGTGCCAGCAGCTTAGAGTGGGCAGATGAGCAGTTCTTC
TRBV3-1/TRBV3-2	TRBJ2-2	NA	NA	CASSPRSNTGELFF	TGTGCCAGCAGCCCTCGTAGTAACACCGGGGAGCTGTTTTTT
TRBV6-6	TRBJ2-7	NA	NA	CASSPHQGPEQYF	TGTGCCAGCAGCCCGCACCAGGGCCCCGAGCAGTACTTC
TRBV29-1	TRBJ2-3	NA	TRBD2	CSVSGSGTDTQYF	TGCAGCGTTAGCGGTAGCGGGACAGATACGCAGTATTTT
TRBV10-1	TRBJ2-2	NA	TRBD2	CASSRIAGAGELFF	TGCGCCAGCTCCCGAATAGCGGGGGCCGGGGAGCTGTTTTTT
TRBV2	TRBJ2-5	NA	TRBD1	CASRSREGAGETQYF	TGTGCCAGCAGGAGTCGAGAGGGGGCAGGGGAGACCCAGTACTTC
TRBV11-2	TRBJ1-1	NA	NA	CASTSGRLNTEAFF	TGTGCCAGCACCTCCGGGAGATTGAACACTGAAGCTTTCTTT
TRBV7-9	TRBJ2-6	NA	NA	CASSFPSGANVLTF	TGTGCCAGCAGCTTTCCCTCTGGGGCCAACGTCCTGACTTTC
TRBV4-2	TRBJ1-1	few	NA	CASSRGQEAFF	TGTGCCAGCAGCCGTGGACAGGAAGCTTTCTTT
TRBV5-1	TRBJ2-7	NA	NA	CASSLAGSAYEQYF	TGCGCCAGCAGCTTGGCGGGGTCCGCCTACGAGCAGTACTTC
TRBV19	TRBJ2-2	NA	NA	CASERGGTGELFF	TGTGCCAGTGAAAGGGGGGGCACCGGGGAGCTGTTTTTT
TRBV19	TRBJ1-2	NA	NA	CASTITGLTNYGYTF	TGTGCCAGCACTATAACAGGGCTTACTAACTATGGCTACACCTTC
TRBV6-5	TRBJ2-3	NA	NA	CASGKFSTGSDTQYF	TGTGCCAGCGGAAAATTTTCGACGGGATCGGATACGCAGTATTTT
TRBV16	TRBJ2-7	few	NA	CASSLDSLYEQYF	TGTGCCAGCAGTCTGGACAGCCTCTACGAGCAGTACTTC
TRBV11-2	TRBJ1-2	NA	NA	CASSSDHWGGYTF	TGTGCCAGCAGCTCGGACCATTGGGGTGGCTACACCTTC
TRBV7-6	TRBJ2-2	NA	NA	CASSLRGDAYGELFF	TGTGCCAGCAGCTTGCGGGGTGATGCATACGGGGAGCTGTTTTTT
TRBV4-1	TRBJ1-4	NA	NA	CASSQVGIGHANEKLFF	TGCGCCAGCAGCCAAGTAGGTATCGGGCACGCTAATGAAAAACTGTTTTTT
TRBV3-1/TRBV3-2	TRBJ1-1	NA	NA	CASSKNAEAFF	TGTGCCAGCAGTAAAAACGCTGAAGCTTTCTTT
TRBV10-1	TRBJ1-5	NA	NA	CASSSGRPQHF	TGCGCCAGCAGCTCCGGTCGTCCCCAGCATTTT
TRBV10-3	TRBJ2-2	once	NA	CAISEGRGNTGELFF	TGTGCCATCAGTGAAGGGCGGGGGAACACCGGGGAGCTGTTTTTT
TRBV10-1	TRBJ2-3	NA	NA	CAMGGPSTDTQYF	TGCGCCATGGGAGGACCTAGCACAGATACGCAGTATTTT
TRBV12-3/TRBV12-4	TRBJ1-1	NA	NA	CASRWDTEAFF	TGTGCCAGCCGGTGGGACACTGAAGCTTTCTTT
TRBV5-1	TRBJ1-1	NA	TRBD1	CASSDREGGLAFF	TGCGCCAGCAGCGACAGGGAAGGAGGGCTGGCTTTCTTT
TRBV12-5	TRBJ2-5	NA	TRBD2	CASGFGPAGTGSQETQYF	TGTGCTAGTGGTTTTGGTCCAGCGGGGACCGGTTCGCAAGAGACCCAGTACTTC
TRBV19	TRBJ1-2	NA	NA	CASSRVVGPNYGYTF	TGTGCCAGTAGTAGGGTCGTTGGGCCCAACTATGGCTACACCTTC
TRBV23-1	TRBJ1-3	NA	NA	CASSQSRAGGNTIYF	TGCGCCAGCAGTCAATCCCGGGCGGGGGGAAACACCATATATTTT
TRBV7-9	TRBJ2-7	NA	TRBD1	CASSSRQGKEQYF	TGTGCCAGCAGCTCAAGACAGGGGAAGGAGCAGTACTTC
TRBV6-6	TRBJ1-3	NA	NA	CATGQFSGNTIYF	TGTGCCACCGGACAGTTCTCTGGAAACACCATATATTTT
TRBV28	TRBJ2-7	NA	NA	CASSLRLGFYEQYF	TGTGCCAGCAGCCTGCGGTTGGGTTTCTACGAGCAGTACTTC
TRBV11-2	TRBJ2-3	NA	TRBD2	CASSSSGDTQYF	TGTGCCAGCAGCTCTAGCGGAGATACGCAGTATTTT
TRBV27	TRBJ1-5	NA	NA	CASRAKTGITYHSNQPQHF	TGTGCCAGCAGAGCGAAAACCGGGATAACTTATCATAGCAATCAGCCCCAGCATTTT
TRBV11-2	TRBJ2-3	NA	NA	CASSLVVEGRDTQYF	TGTGCCAGCAGCTTAGTGGTCGAGGGACGCGATACGCAGTATTTT
TRBV6-1	TRBJ1-2	NA	NA	CASSEATAFYGYTF	TGTGCCAGCAGTGAAGCGACAGCTTTCTATGGCTACACCTTC
TRBV6-2/TRBV6-3	TRBJ2-1	NA	TRBD2	CASSLAGDVFF	TGTGCCAGCAGTCTAGCGGGGGACGTGTTCTTC
TRBV12-5	TRBJ2-1	NA	TRBD2	CASGHSTSGQNNEQFF	TGTGCTAGTGGTCACAGCACTAGCGGACAAAACAATGAGCAGTTCTTC
TRBV3-1/TRBV3-2	TRBJ2-5	NA	NA	CASSLAALEGKTQYF	TGTGCCAGCAGCCTCGCCGCACTAGAAGGCAAGACCCAGTACTTC
TRBV7-2	TRBJ1-6	NA	TRBD1	CASSLGGQRITSPLHF	TGTGCCAGCAGCTTAGGGGGACAGCGAATAACTTCACCCCTCCACTTT
TRBV5-1	TRBJ2-1	NA	TRBD2	CASSPLAGDNEQFF	TGCGCCAGCAGCCCCCTAGCGGGGGACAATGAGCAGTTCTTC
TRBV28	TRBJ1-2	NA	TRBD1	CASSSSPGTGEYGYTF	TGTGCCAGCAGTTCAAGTCCCGGGACAGGAGAGTATGGCTACACCTTC
TRBV6-2/TRBV6-3	TRBJ1-1	NA	NA	CASSFGWGYMNTEAFF	TGTGCCAGCAGTTTCGGGTGGGGGTACATGAACACTGAAGCTTTCTTT
TRBV5-1	TRBJ2-5	NA	TRBD2	CASSSLAGGQETQYF	TGCGCCAGCAGTTCCCTAGCGGGGGGGCAAGAGACCCAGTACTTC
TRBV2	TRBJ1-2	once	NA	CASHTIANYGYTF	TGTGCCAGCCACACTATCGCTAACTATGGCTACACCTTC
TRBV5-1	TRBJ1-1	NA	NA	CASSLSRIGTEAFF	TGCGCCAGCAGCTTGAGTAGGATAGGCACTGAAGCTTTCTTT
TRBV18	TRBJ1-1	NA	NA	CASSPTGSNTEAFF	TGTGCCAGCTCACCTACGGGGTCGAACACTGAAGCTTTCTTT
TRBV11-3	TRBJ2-2	NA	NA	CASSLADTGELFF	TGTGCCAGCAGCTTAGCCGACACCGGGGAGCTGTTTTTT
TRBV3-1/TRBV3-2	TRBJ1-1	NA	NA	CASSLGGANTEAFF	TGTGCCAGCAGCCTGGGGGGCGCGAACACTGAAGCTTTCTTT
TRBV5-1	TRBJ1-4	NA	NA	CASSLRPGTPNEKLFF	TGCGCCAGCAGCTTACGTCCCGGGACTCCGAATGAAAAACTGTTTTTT
TRBV27	TRBJ1-2	NA	NA	CASSLSDPLGYTF	TGTGCCAGCAGTTTGTCAGACCCCTTAGGCTACACCTTC